This T cell receptor (beta chain) comes out of a study of T cells in Graves' hyperthyroidism and ophthalmopathy. Across the study: Peripheral blood was secured at the point of initial diagnosis, before any treatment.

Ten or more counts support this clonotype. Amplified TCR beta CDR3 regions came from RNA transcripts. An initial round of RT-PCR targeting the TCR CDR3 relied on the HTBI primer set. MiXCR, applied by TCRdb to the multiplex PCR reads, yields one record per CDR3 protein. The data show 220,000 or so distinct CDR3 sequences, roughly 15% seen once. Sequencing used blood. This sequence originates from a woman aged 18-35 years with Graves' ophthalmopathy.

CDR3 residues: CASSPTSGDSYEQYF. CDR3 DNA sequence: TGTGCCAGCAGTCCAACTAGCGGGGACTCCTACGAGCAGTACTTC. This chain uses TRBV27 with TRBJ2-7, with TRBD2 matching over 10 bases. CDR1 is MNHEY and CDR2 is SMNVEV in the germline V gene (reference sequence). The CDR3 runs to 15 residues. Trimming removed 5 bases from V and 0 bases from J; junction bases left unmatched: 4.